Reported below is one T cell receptor beta chain. Sample-barcoded 5' priming and a J-beta primer mix drove a second PCR of 7 to 11 cycles. TCRdb independently ran MiXCR on the 5' RACE reads; one entry per CDR3 protein. The table includes around 1.1 million distinct CDR3 sequences, around two fifths detected once. This sample was taken from a study of blood T cells in healthy people across ages. The TCR was taken from a man between 18 and 35 years old in good health. The source material was blood.

The CDR3 coding sequence is TGTGCCAGCAGCCCCGGGACAGGGAGTTATAGCGCAGATACGCAGTATTTT. It encodes CASSPGTGSYSADTQYF. The chain combines TRBV14 with TRBJ2-3, with 9 bases matching TRBD1. Germline V gives CDR1 SGHDN, CDR2 FVKESK. V lost 4 bases and J lost 4; bases outside the gene matches: 12. The CDR3 spans 17 residues.